These T cell receptor beta chains were read from a single sample in a study of beta chain features in type 1 diabetes. Produced via immunoSEQ multiplex PCR; TCRdb's table is partial and in-frame only. The profile shows 350,000 to 450,000 clones, 10% to 15% of them singletons. The sequenced material came from naive CD4+ T cells from blood. Every receptor here comes from a woman aged 18-30 years with type 1 diabetes. The CDR3 runs from the conserved cysteine through the conserved F or W. Each record gives: D gene, clone size, J gene, CDR3 length, V gene, CDR3 DNA, CDR3 protein. The D gene is left open where the match is weak. Rows give clone size only sometimes, using once, few, many, or a class for an expanded clone.

>.|few|TRBJ2-5|16|TRBV5-1
TGCGCCAGCAGCTCCCTCCTGACTACCAGCCAAGAGACCCAGTACTTC
CASSSLLTTSQETQYF
>TRBD1|few|TRBJ1-2|16|TRBV7-9
TGTGCCAGCAGCTTGGTCGGACAGGGCAGTAACTATGGCTACACCTTC
CASSLVGQGSNYGYTF
>TRBD2|few|TRBJ2-3|16|TRBV4-1
TGCGCCAGCAGCCCAACCGGCGGGAGTCCTGCAGATACGCAGTATTTT
CASSPTGGSPADTQYF
>.|.|TRBJ2-7|13|TRBV18
TGTGCCAGCTCACCAGGGGCCCGCTACGAGCAGTACTTC
CASSPGARYEQYF
>.|.|TRBJ2-7|14|TRBV7-9
TGTGCCAGCAGCTTGGATGCGGGGAACTACGAGCAGTACTTC
CASSLDAGNYEQYF
>.|.|TRBJ2-7|12|TRBV6-6
TGTGCCAGCAGAGGCAGGTACTACGAGCAGTACTTC
CASRGRYYEQYF
>.|few|TRBJ2-1|16|TRBV5-4
TGTGCCAGCAGCTCGATACACAGGGATGTTGGGAATGAGCAGTTCTTC
CASSSIHRDVGNEQFF
>.|few|TRBJ2-7|15|TRBV9
TGTGCCAGCAGCCCAAAGGGTCAGGGTCAGGCCGAGCAGTACTTC
CASSPKGQGQAEQYF
>TRBD1|few|TRBJ1-1|15|TRBV29-1
TGCAGCGTTGAGGGGGACAGCGGAATCAACACTGAAGCTTTCTTT
CSVEGDSGINTEAFF
>.|.|TRBJ2-1|16|TRBV23-1
TGCGCCAGCAGTCACCGAGCGGGCGTACCCTACAATGAGCAGTTCTTC
CASSHRAGVPYNEQFF
>TRBD1|.|TRBJ1-5|16|TRBV2
TGTGCCAGCAGCGGACAGGGGACGGGAAACAATCAGCCCCAGCATTTT
CASSGQGTGNNQPQHF
>.|few|TRBJ1-6|13|TRBV27
TGTGCCAGCAGTTTAGACCCACTAAGGACCCTCCACTTT
CASSLDPLRTLHF
>TRBD1|few|TRBJ1-1|13|TRBV29-1
TGCAGCGTTGCTAAGGGGGCGGATATACTCGCTTTCTTT
CSVAKGADILAFF
>.|.|TRBJ2-5|13|TRBV5-1
TGCGCCAGCTCCACCGGGGGTGCGGAGACCCAGTACTTC
CASSTGGAETQYF
>.|.|TRBJ2-2|15|TRBV5-1
TGCGCCAGCAGCCAGGGGACACCGAACACCGGGGAGCTGTTTTTT
CASSQGTPNTGELFF
>.|.|TRBJ2-3|14|TRBV7-2
TGTGCCAGCAGCTCTAGCTCCTCCACAGATACGCAGTATTTT
CASSSSSSTDTQYF